This T cell receptor beta chain emerged from a study of early stage breast cancer tumors. Study-level points and caveats: Tumors had approximately 2.5-fold higher T cell density and higher clonality than adjacent normal breast tissue. Functional markers like CD4, CD8 and FOXP3 were missed in bulk sequencing.

This CDR3 contains 17 residues. Germline V gene lookup returns CDR1 MGHDK and CDR2 SYGVNS. V was pared by 6 bases and J by 5 bases, with 22 bases between. Details on this clone: The antigen remains unidentified.

TCRdb's copy holds only in-frame clones and misses some; the assay was immunoSEQ multiplex PCR. Of tens of thousands of clones detected, 72% appear once; the ten largest clones hold 33%. The sequence derives from a person aged 45-65 years with breast cancer. The chain joins TRBV25-1 to TRBJ1-4; D may be TRBD1 (5 bases). What was sequenced was blood. CDR3 sequence: CASRRTTDGTKNEKLFF. The CDR3 DNA sequence: TGTGCCAGCAGGAGAACGACCGACGGGACTAAGAATGAAAAACTGTTTTTT.